The T cell receptor delta chain described here comes from a study of Vδ1+ human thymocytes. Study findings and constraints: Thymic delta-chain repertoires held roughly 20% Vdelta2 sequences and few Vdelta3, despite high sort purity. Many TRG clonotypes were shared between donors; TRD repertoires were essentially private. In the thymus, TRG and TRD repertoires looked highly polyclonal with Gaussian CDR3 lengths.

The sorted cells were CD3+ Vdelta1+ Vdelta2- thymocytes from alphabeta-depleted thymus. Germline CDR1 reads TSWWSYY; CDR2 reads QGS. There are 14 residues in the CDR3. V dropped 1 base and J dropped 3 bases, with 9 bases sitting between them. Sequences come from RNA converted to cDNA by reverse transcription. Multiplex PCR used pooled V-gene forward primers and a constant-region reverse primer to amplify CDR3s. TCRdb ran CATT on the multiplex PCR reads. The sample carries about 25,000 delta-chain clones, around 7.7% recorded once. Note on this clone: Its antigen remains unidentified.

The genes are TRDV1 and TRDJ1; the D is unclear. The specimen sequenced was Vdelta1+ gamma-delta thymocytes from the thymus. Indicated subset: FACS-sorted CD3+ TCRalphabeta- TCRVdelta1+ TCRVdelta2- thymocytes. This receptor was taken from a girl under three years old who had congenital heart surgery. In DNA, the CDR3 is TGTGCTCTTGGGGAACGAAGGCAATCCGATAAACTCATCTTT. Protein sequence: CALGERRQSDKLIF.